One sample yielded the 23 T cell receptor beta chains listed below, sequenced in a study of blood T cell repertoires in COVID-19. Using immunoSEQ multiplex PCR, the repertoire was profiled, and TCRdb retains in-frame clones only, with some absent. The sample includes about 220,000 clones, more than 75% of them seen just once. The sequenced material came from peripheral blood. The receptors here all came from a man aged 45-65 years who had recovered from COVID-19.

The chain uses TRBV4-1 and TRBJ1-4; D gene uncertain. Trimming stripped 4 bases from V and 3 bases from J, with 15 bases between. The V gene's germline CDR1 is MGHRA and CDR2 YSYEKL. CDR3 length: 16 residues. The CDR3 bases are TGCGCCAGCAGCCTAGTTACAACGGAGGCTAATGAAAAACTGTTTTTT. It is translated as CASSLVTTEANEKLFF.

A remark on this clone: Other DNA sequences of this sample code for an identical CDR3. CDR3 sequence reads: CASSLDRYEQYF. In nucleotides, the CDR3 is TGTGCCAGCAGCTTAGACAGGTACGAGCAGTACTTC. The V and J genes are TRBV11-2 and TRBJ2-7, with D unresolved. The CDR3 has 12 amino acids. Trimming stripped 0 bases from V and 4 bases from J, with 4 bases between. Germline V gives CDR1 SGHAT, CDR2 FQNNGV.

J is TRBJ2-7 and V is TRBV7-9; D perhaps matches TRBD2 (5 bases). The CDR3 spans 14 residues. V lost 3 bases to trimming and J lost 2 bases, with 11 bases between them. The germline V gene has CDR1 SEHNR and CDR2 FQNEAQ (reference sequence). The CDR3 DNA reads TGTGCCAGCAGCTTTGCGGGCAGACCCTACGAGCAGTACTTC. This translates into CASSFAGRPYEQYF.

The chain uses TRBV28 and TRBJ1-2; D remains unclear. The germline CDR1 and CDR2 sequences are MDHEN and SYDVKM. The CDR3 consists of 13 residues. The V and J ends lost 4 bases and 3 bases respectively, with 9 bases between them. CDR3 sequence reads: CASSSLLDYGYTF. CDR3 bases: TGTGCCAGCAGTTCTCTATTAGACTATGGCTACACCTTC.

The V gene is TRBV28, the J gene TRBJ2-7, with D possibly TRBD1 on 6 matching bases. Germline loops: CDR1 MDHEN, CDR2 SYDVKM. V lost 6 bases to trimming and J lost 5 bases, with 20 bases between them. CDR3 length: 15 amino acids. CDR3: CASSPWQGSVHEQYF. CDR3 DNA sequence: TGTGCCAGCAGCCCCTGGCAGGGGAGCGTCCACGAGCAGTACTTC. Complete variable domain (other parts from reference TRBV28 and TRBJ2-7): DVKVTQSSRYLVKRTGEKVFLECVQDMDHENMFWYRQDPGLGLRLIYFSYDVKMKEKGDIPEGYSVSREKKERFSLILESASTNQTSMYLCASSPWQGSVHEQYFGPGTRLTVT.

The table lists this clone with a few counts. The CDR3 DNA sequence: TGTGCCAGCGCGCCCTTGGCGGGAGGGACCTACGAGCAGTACTTC. Amino acids: CASAPLAGGTYEQYF. The rearrangement links TRBV18 to TRBJ2-7; the match to TRBD2 covers 9 bases. The CDR3 has 15 residues. Unmatched junction bases numbered 10, after V lost 8 bases and J lost 2 bases. Germline lookup yields CDR1 KGHSH and CDR2 LQKENI.

DNA of the CDR3: TGTGCCACCGGGACAGCTAACACCGGGGAGCTGTTTTTT. It translates to CATGTANTGELFF. The chain joins TRBV15 to TRBJ2-2, with TRBD1 matching over 7 bases. The CDR3 has 13 residues. The J segment lost 2 bases and the V segment lost 8 bases, leaving 2 bases of the junction unmatched. Looked up from germline, CDR1 is LNHNV and CDR2 is YYDKDF (reference sequence). The variable domain in full, completed from reference TRBV15 and TRBJ2-2, reads DAMVIQNPRYQVTQFGKPVTLSCSQTLNHNVMYWYQQKSSQAPKLLFHYYDKDFNNEADTPDNFQSRRPNTSFCFLDIRSPGLGDTAMYLCATGTANTGELFFGEGSRLTVL.

The chain carries TRBV18 and TRBJ2-2; D is undetermined. The CDR3 runs to 14 residues. The V gene's germline CDR1 is KGHSH and CDR2 LQKENI. V was pared by 6 bases and J by 0 bases, with 8 bases between. CDR3 residues: CASSPTSNTGELFF. CDR3 nucleotides: TGTGCCAGCTCCCCGACTTCGAACACCGGGGAGCTGTTTTTT.

The DNA of the CDR3 is TGTGCCAGCAGTTTAGTAGTGAACACTGAAGCTTTCTTT. Translation: CASSLVVNTEAFF. V is TRBV28 and J is TRBJ1-1, with D uncertain. V was clipped by 2 bases and J by 0 bases, with 4 bases between them. This CDR3 spans 13 amino acids. Germline CDR1 MDHEN, CDR2 SYDVKM.

The rearrangement links TRBV5-1 to TRBJ1-4, with D possibly matching TRBD1 (5 bases). The CDR3 totals 15 residues. The germline V gene has CDR1 SGHRS and CDR2 YFSETQ. V was pared by 4 bases and J by 4 bases, with 14 bases between. DNA for the CDR3: TGCGCCAGCAGCGAGCCAGGGACTGGTAATGAAAAACTGTTTTTT. Translation gives CASSEPGTGNEKLFF.

The gene calls are TRBV7-2 and TRBJ1-2; D uncertain. The CDR3 loop spans 14 amino acids. Germline V CDR1 and CDR2: SGHTA, FQGNSA. V was pared by 0 bases and J by 7 bases, with 12 bases between. CDR3 loop: CASSLARRSFGYTF. CDR3 DNA sequence: TGTGCCAGCAGCTTAGCGCGAAGGAGTTTTGGCTACACCTTC.

The DNA for the CDR3 is TGTGCCAGCAGCGGCGGGAGCTGGAATGAGCAGTTCTTC. Translated, it gives CASSGGSWNEQFF. The V and J genes are TRBV27 and TRBJ2-1, with 7 bases matching TRBD2. The length of the CDR3 is 13 residues. Germline lookup yields CDR1 MNHEY and CDR2 SMNVEV (reference sequence). The J segment lost 7 bases and the V segment lost 6 bases, leaving 6 bases of the junction unmatched.

This clone is medium-sized. The CDR3 nucleotides are TGTGCCAGCGGACCCGTCGGACAGAGCTATGGCTACACCTTC. Translated, it gives CASGPVGQSYGYTF. This sequence joins TRBV27 and TRBJ1-2, with D maybe TRBD1 (6 bases). The CDR3 contains 14 residues. The germline V gene encodes CDR1 MNHEY and CDR2 SMNVEV (reference sequence). V was clipped by 8 bases and J by 4 bases, with 17 bases between them.

V usage is TRBV3-1 (or the pseudogene TRBV3-2) and J usage is TRBJ2-6; TRBD1 matches 10 bases. Germline V gene data show CDR1 as LGHDT and CDR2 as YNNKEL (reference sequence). V was pared by 6 bases and J by 1 base, with 6 bases of the junction left unmatched. The CDR3 has 17 residues. In DNA, the CDR3 is TGTGCCAGCAGATCCGGGACAGGGGCGTCTGGGGCCAACGTCCTGACTTTC. The encoded protein is CASRSGTGASGANVLTF.

The rearrangement uses TRBV6-6 and TRBJ1-3; D remains unclear. V was trimmed by 3 bases and J by 0 bases, leaving 9 bases between them. CDR3 length equals 15 residues. The germline gives CDR1 MNHNY, CDR2 SVGAGI (reference sequence). The CDR3 reads CASSYSPSSGNTIYF. The DNA of the CDR3 is TGTGCCAGCAGTTATTCTCCCAGCTCTGGAAACACCATATATTTT.

The J gene is TRBJ2-3, the V gene TRBV5-1, with 9 positions matching TRBD1. Germline V gene data show CDR1 as SGHRS and CDR2 as YFSETQ. The CDR3 covers 15 residues. Trimming cost V 4 bases and J 2 bases; bases outside gene matches: 5. CDR3 loop: CASSGQGKSTDTQYF. The CDR3 DNA reads as TGCGCCAGCAGCGGACAGGGGAAATCCACAGATACGCAGTATTTT.

The chain links TRBV7-8 to TRBJ2-5; tentative D call: TRBD2 (5 bases). Germline assignment: CDR1 SGHVS and CDR2 FQNEAQ. V was trimmed by 0 bases and J by 7 bases, leaving 15 bases between them. CDR3 length: 15 residues. The DNA for the CDR3 is TGTGCCAGCAGCTTAGCAGCGAACCTAGGAGGGACCCAGTACTTC. Translation gives CASSLAANLGGTQYF.

The chain combines TRBV7-8 with TRBJ1-4; 10 nucleotides align to TRBD1. The length of the CDR3 is 15 residues. CDR1 and CDR2 (germline): SGHVS, FQNEAQ. The trim removed 5 bases at V and 4 bases at J, leaving 4 bases unmatched. DNA for the CDR3: TGTGCCAGCAGCGCCGGGACAGGGGTTAATGAAAAACTGTTTTTT. Translation gives CASSAGTGVNEKLFF.

J is TRBJ1-2 and V is TRBV18; TRBD1 matches 10 bases. Germline V gives CDR1 KGHSH, CDR2 LQKENI. Germline trimming cut 6 bases from V and 4 bases from J; bases unmatched to any gene: 8. The CDR3 covers 15 residues. The CDR3 nucleotides read TGTGCCAGCTCCCCTGATTGGACAGGGGGCTATGGCTACACCTTC. Translation gives CASSPDWTGGYGYTF.

The chain uses TRBV5-4 and TRBJ2-3; a weak D match, TRBD1 (6 bases). V dropped 4 bases and J dropped 2 bases, with 11 bases sitting between them. The CDR3 runs to 14 residues. Germline V gene sequence: CDR1 SGHNT, CDR2 YYREEE (reference sequence). The CDR3 region is CASSGGGYTDTQYF. CDR3 nucleotides: TGTGCCAGCAGCGGGGGCGGGTACACAGATACGCAGTATTTT.

The chain has TRBV5-6 and TRBJ1-1; tentatively, D is TRBD1 (5 bases). With 2 bases removed from V and 1 base from J, the gap between germline ends came to 12 bases. The CDR3 is 15 amino acids. CDR1 and CDR2 (germline): SGHDT, YYEEEE. CDR3 amino acids: CASSFFDRKNTEAFF. The DNA for the CDR3 is TGTGCCAGCAGCTTTTTTGACAGAAAGAACACTGAAGCTTTCTTT.

This chain connects TRBV6-5 to TRBJ2-7; a possible D gene is TRBD2 (6 bases). The V and J ends lost 10 bases and 2 bases respectively, with 21 bases between them. Germline V gene sequence: CDR1 MNHEY, CDR2 SVGAGI. This CDR3 comprises 15 residues. CDR3 amino acids: CATSQRGSPPYEQYF. The CDR3 coding sequence is TGTGCCACCTCCCAACGGGGGAGTCCCCCCTACGAGCAGTACTTC.

This chain links TRBV27 with TRBJ1-1; D gene uncertain. The CDR3 consists of 14 residues. Germline V gives CDR1 MNHEY, CDR2 SMNVEV (reference sequence). Trimming pared 1 base from V and 0 bases from J, leaving 6 bases between. As DNA, the CDR3 is TGTGCCAGCAGTTTATGGCCGATGAACACTGAAGCTTTCTTT. Translation: CASSLWPMNTEAFF.